This T cell receptor (beta chain) was captured by sequencing in a study of shared clonotypes between healthy human individuals. CD4+ cells were split into CD45RA+ naive and CD45RA-negative memory subsets. Using approximately 200 ng DNA, tens of thousands of T cell genomes, the sorted-subset replicate PCRs were run. Using immunoSEQ multiplex PCR, the repertoire was profiled, and TCRdb retains in-frame clones only, with some absent. The sample contains a few hundred thousand clones, 60% to 80% of which appear only once. V dropped 4 bases and J dropped 7 bases, with 13 bases sitting between them. The germline CDR1 and CDR2 sequences are SEHNR and FQNEAQ (reference sequence). The CDR3 extends over 13 amino acids.

The gene calls are TRBV7-9 and TRBJ1-1; the D gene is possibly TRBD1 (5 bases). Sequencing was performed on memory CD4+ T cells sorted from blood. Subset of the sample: CD45RA-negative fraction. The sequence derives from a man aged 30 to 45 in good health. CDR3 DNA: TGTGCCAGCAGCTCCGGTAAGGGGCTTGAAGCTTTCTTT. It is translated as CASSSGKGLEAFF. The full variable domain, its missing parts supplied by reference TRBV7-9 and TRBJ1-1, is DTGVSQNPRHKITKRGQNVTFRCDPISEHNRLYWYRQTLGQGPEFLTYFQNEAQLEKSRLLSDRFSAERPKGSFSTLEIQRTEQGDSAMYLCASSSGKGLEAFFGQGTRLTVV.